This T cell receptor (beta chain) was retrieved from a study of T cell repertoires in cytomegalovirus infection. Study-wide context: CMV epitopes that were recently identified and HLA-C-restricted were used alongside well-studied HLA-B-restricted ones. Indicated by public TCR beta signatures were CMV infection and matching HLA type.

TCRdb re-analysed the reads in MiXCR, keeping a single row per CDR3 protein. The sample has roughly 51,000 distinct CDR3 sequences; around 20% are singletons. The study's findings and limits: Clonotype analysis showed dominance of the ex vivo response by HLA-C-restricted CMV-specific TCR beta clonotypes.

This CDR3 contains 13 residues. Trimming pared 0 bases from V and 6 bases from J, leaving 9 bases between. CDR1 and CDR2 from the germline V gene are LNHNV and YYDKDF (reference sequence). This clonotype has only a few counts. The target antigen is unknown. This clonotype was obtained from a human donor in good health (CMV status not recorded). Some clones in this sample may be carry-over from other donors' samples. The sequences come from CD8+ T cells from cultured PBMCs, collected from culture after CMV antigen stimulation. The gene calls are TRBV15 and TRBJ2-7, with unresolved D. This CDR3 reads CATSRDAIREQYF. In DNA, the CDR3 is TGTGCCACCAGCAGAGACGCCATTCGCGAGCAGTACTTC. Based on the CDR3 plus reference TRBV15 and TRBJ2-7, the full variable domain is DAMVIQNPRYQVTQFGKPVTLSCSQTLNHNVMYWYQQKSSQAPKLLFHYYDKDFNNEADTPDNFQSRRPNTSFCFLDIRSPGLGDTAMYLCATSRDAIREQYFGPGTRLTVT.